This entry lists 2 T cell receptor beta chains sequenced from one sample in a study of shared T cell receptors in the human thymus. Sequenced by immunoSEQ multiplex PCR; TCRdb stores in-frame clones only, minus some. The sample has 450,000 to 650,000 clones, 75% to 80% seen once. The same specimen was also included in a second study, on human thymus T cells.

The sample was thymocytes. The receptors derive from a boy in the first two years of life with a congenital heart defect.

The rearrangement uses TRBV10-3 and TRBJ1-2, with TRBD1 identical over 9 bases. Germline trimming cut 7 bases from V and 3 bases from J; bases unmatched to any gene: 6. The CDR3 is 14 amino acids. Looked up from germline, CDR1 is ENHRY and CDR2 is SYGVKD. In DNA, the CDR3 is TGTGCCATCACTCGGGACAGGGTCGACTATGGCTACACCTTC. Amino acids: CAITRDRVDYGYTF.

CDR3 sequence (DNA): TGTACTCAACCCGGGCTGTCAGGGTGCTTTGAAGCTTTCTTT. Residues: CTQPGLSGCFEAFF. V and J are TRBV19 and TRBJ1-1; D might be TRBD1 (5 bases). The CDR3 loop spans 14 amino acids. The V gene's germline CDR1 is LNHDA and CDR2 SQIVND (reference sequence).